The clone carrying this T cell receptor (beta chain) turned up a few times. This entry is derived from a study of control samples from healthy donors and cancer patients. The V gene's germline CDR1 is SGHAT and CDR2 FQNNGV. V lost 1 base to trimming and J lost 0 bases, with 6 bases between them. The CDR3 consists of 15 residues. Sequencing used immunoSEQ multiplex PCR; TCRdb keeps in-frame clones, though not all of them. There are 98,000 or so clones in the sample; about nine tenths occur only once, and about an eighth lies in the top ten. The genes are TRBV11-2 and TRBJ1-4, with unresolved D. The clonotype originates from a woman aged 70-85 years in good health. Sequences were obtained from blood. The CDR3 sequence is CASSLGIATNEKLFF. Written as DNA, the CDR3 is TGTGCCAGCAGCTTAGGGATTGCAACTAATGAAAAACTGTTTTTT.